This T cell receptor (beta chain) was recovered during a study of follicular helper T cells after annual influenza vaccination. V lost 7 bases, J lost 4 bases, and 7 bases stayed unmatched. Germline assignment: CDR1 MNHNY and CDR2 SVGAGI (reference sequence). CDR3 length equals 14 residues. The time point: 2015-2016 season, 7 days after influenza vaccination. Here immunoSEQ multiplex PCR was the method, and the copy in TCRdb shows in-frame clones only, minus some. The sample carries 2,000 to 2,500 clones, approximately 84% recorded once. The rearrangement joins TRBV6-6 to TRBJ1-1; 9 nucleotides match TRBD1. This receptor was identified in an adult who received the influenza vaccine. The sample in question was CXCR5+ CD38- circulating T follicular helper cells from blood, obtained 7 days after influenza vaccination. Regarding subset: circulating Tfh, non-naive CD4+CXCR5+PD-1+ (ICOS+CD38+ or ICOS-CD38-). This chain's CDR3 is CASMMDRGGTEAFF. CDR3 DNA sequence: TGTGCCAGCATGATGGACAGGGGAGGCACTGAAGCTTTCTTT.